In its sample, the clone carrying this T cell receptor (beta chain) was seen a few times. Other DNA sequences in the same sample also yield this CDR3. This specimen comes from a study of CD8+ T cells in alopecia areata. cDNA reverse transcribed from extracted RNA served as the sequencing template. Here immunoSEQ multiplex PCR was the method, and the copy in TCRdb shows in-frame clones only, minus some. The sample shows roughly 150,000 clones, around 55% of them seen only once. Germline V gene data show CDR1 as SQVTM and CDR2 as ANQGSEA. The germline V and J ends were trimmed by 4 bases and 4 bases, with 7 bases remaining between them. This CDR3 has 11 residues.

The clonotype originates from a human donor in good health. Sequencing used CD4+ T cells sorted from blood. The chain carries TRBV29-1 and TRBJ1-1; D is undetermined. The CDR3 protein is CSVGGGTEAFF. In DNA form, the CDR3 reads TGCAGCGTTGGGGGTGGCACTGAAGCTTTCTTT.